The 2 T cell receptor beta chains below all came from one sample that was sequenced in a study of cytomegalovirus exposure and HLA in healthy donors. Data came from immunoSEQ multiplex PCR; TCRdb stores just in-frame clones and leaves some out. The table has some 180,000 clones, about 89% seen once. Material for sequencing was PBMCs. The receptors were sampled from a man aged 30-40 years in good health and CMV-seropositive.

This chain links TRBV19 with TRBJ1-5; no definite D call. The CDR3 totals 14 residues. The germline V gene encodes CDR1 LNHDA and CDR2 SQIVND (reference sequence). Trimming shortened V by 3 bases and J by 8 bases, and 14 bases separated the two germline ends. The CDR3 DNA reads TGTGCCAGTAGTATGTTACACTCAGGAGAGCCCCAGCATTTT. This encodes CASSMLHSGEPQHF. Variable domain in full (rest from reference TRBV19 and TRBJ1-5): DGGITQSPKYLFRKEGQNVTLSCEQNLNHDAMYWYRQDPGQGLRLIYYSQIVNDFQKGDIAEGYSVSREKKESFPLTVTSAQKNPTAFYLCASSMLHSGEPQHFGDGTRLSIL.

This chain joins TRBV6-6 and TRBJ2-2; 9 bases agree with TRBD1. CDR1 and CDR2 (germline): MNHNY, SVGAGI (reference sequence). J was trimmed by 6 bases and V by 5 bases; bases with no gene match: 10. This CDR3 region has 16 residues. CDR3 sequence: CASSKQQGAGAGELFF. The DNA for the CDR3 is TGTGCCAGCAGTAAACAACAGGGGGCTGGGGCCGGGGAGCTGTTTTTT.